This T cell receptor beta chain was recorded in a study of CXCR3-negative and CXCR3-positive naive CD8 T cells. The CDR3 consists of 15 residues. Germline V gene sequence: CDR1 SGHRS, CDR2 YFSETQ. The method, 5' RACE with UMI labels, was used to prepare the TRB cDNA libraries. Using the 5' RACE reads, TCRdb records one entry per CDR3 protein without DNA. This sample's table has about 6,600 distinct CDR3 sequences. This receptor was obtained from a human donor in good health. Some clones in this sample may be carry-over from other donors' samples. Sequencing used naive CXCR3- CD8+ T cells from blood. Stated subset: CD45RO-CCR7+CD27+CD95- naive CD8+ T cells lacking CXCR3 (TNR3-). The rearrangement joins TRBV5-1 to TRBJ2-1; as DNA is missing, the TRBD2 call by TCRdb cannot be tested. The CDR3 sequence: CASSSGTSNTNEQFF.